Sequencing of this T cell receptor beta chain was carried out in a study of T cell changes during pregnancy in multiple sclerosis (dated by TCRdb to about 2019). Some background on the complete study: The study looked at changes in the T cell repertoire across pregnancy in women with multiple sclerosis.

CDR1 and CDR2 are drawn from the germline V gene: LGHNA, YNFKEQ. V is cut back by 0 bases and J by 4 bases, with 1 base in the junction unmatched. Measured from the cysteine to the phenylalanine, the CDR3 is 14 residues long. Here the CDR3 DNA is all that survives: 42 bases in frame from base 1. Library prep was done by the immunoSEQ multiplex PCR assay. TCRdb provides this immuneACCESS table in a form limited to in-frame rearrangements. Some clones are lacking; in checked studies, under half of them reflect an unresolved V gene, and why the rest are absent is not known. The sample table lists about 100,000 clones, approximately 93% of them with a count of one. The ten biggest clones cover less than 1% of the sample. To note about this clone: No cognate antigen has been identified for it. No quality values exist for individual bases; no much larger clone is one base distant.

The receptor was isolated from a female donor with multiple sclerosis, enrolled in a pregnancy study. The sequences come from peripheral blood, collected after pregnancy. The sequence joins TRBV4-2 to TRBJ2-3; the central 7 bases match TRBD2. The base sequence is TGTGCCAGCAGCCAAGATGCGGGAGCAGATACGCAGTATTTT. Translated, it reads CASSQDAGADTQYF.